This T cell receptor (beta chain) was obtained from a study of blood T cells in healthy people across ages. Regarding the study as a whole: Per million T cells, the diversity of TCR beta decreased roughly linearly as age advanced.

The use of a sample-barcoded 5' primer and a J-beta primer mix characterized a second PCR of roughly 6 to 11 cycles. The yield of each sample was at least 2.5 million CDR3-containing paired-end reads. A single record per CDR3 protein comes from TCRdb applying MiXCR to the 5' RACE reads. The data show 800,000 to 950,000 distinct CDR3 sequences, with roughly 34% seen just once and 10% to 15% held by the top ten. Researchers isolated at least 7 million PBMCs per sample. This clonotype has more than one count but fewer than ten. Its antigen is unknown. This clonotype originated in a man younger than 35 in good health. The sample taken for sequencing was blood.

CDR3 nucleotide sequence: TGTGCCAGCAGTTACTCTTCTCGGACGGTGAACACCGGGGAGCTGTTTTTT. Protein product: CASSYSSRTVNTGELFF. The V call is TRBV6-5, the J call TRBJ2-2, with D uncertain. Per the germline V gene, CDR1 is MNHEY and CDR2 is SVGAGI. Trimming stripped 0 bases from V and 1 base from J, with 12 bases between. The CDR3 is 17 residues long.